The 3 T cell receptor beta chains below were found in one sample sequenced in a study of CXCR3-negative and CXCR3-positive naive CD8 T cells. 5' RACE that incorporated UMI labels was used to prepare the TRB cDNA libraries. For each CDR3 protein, TCRdb gives one entry from its re-call of the 5' RACE reads, without DNA. In total, the table holds over 20,000 distinct CDR3 sequences. Sample: memory CD8+ T cells from blood. The receptors come from a human donor in good health. Some clones in this sample may be carry-over from other donors' samples.

The J gene is TRBJ2-3, the V gene TRBV12-3 or TRBV12-4; TCRdb's D call of TRBD1 is untestable without DNA. The CDR3 runs to 15 residues. This CDR3 is CASSLIGGATDTQYF.

This sequence joins TRBV29-1 and TRBJ2-7. Germline CDR1 is SQVTM and CDR2 is ANQGSEA. The CDR3 has 11 residues. The chain's CDR3 is CSVAGVGEQYF.

The rearrangement links TRBV23-1 to TRBJ2-3; TCRdb's assignment of TRBD1 cannot be checked, as there is no DNA. TRBV23-1 is identified as an open reading frame with a role that is uncertain. The CDR3 has 16 residues. The CDR3 is CASSQSWGRSTDTQYF.